This is a list of T cell receptor beta chains from one sample in a study of PD-L1 blockade in urothelial cancer. Only in-frame clones appear in the TCRdb table, and some are missing; sequencing was by immunoSEQ multiplex PCR. The data show 60,000 to 65,000 clones, 81% seen once. The sequencing used PBMCs, collected around atezolizumab (anti-PD-L1) treatment. Receptor source: a man between 65 and 85 years old with urothelial cancer. The CDR3 runs from the conserved cysteine through the conserved F or W. D genes are given only for firm matches. Some rows have no size entry. The others give once, few or many, or a class for an expanded clone.

V gene: TRBV10-3
clone size: .
J gene: TRBJ1-4
D gene: .
CDR3 DNA: TGTGCCATCAGCTCCGGGGTCGGTGAAAAACTGTTTTTT
CDR3 protein: CAISSGVGEKLFF

V gene: TRBV19
clone size: .
J gene: TRBJ1-1
D gene: .
CDR3 DNA: TGTGCCAGTAGTATGCAGAGGGCCACGGGGGAAGCTTTCTTT
CDR3 protein: CASSMQRATGEAFF

V gene: TRBV7-9
clone size: .
J gene: TRBJ1-1
D gene: TRBD1
CDR3 DNA: TGTGCCAGCAGCTTAGTTGGGACAGGGAACACTGAAGCTTTCTTT
CDR3 protein: CASSLVGTGNTEAFF

V gene: TRBV4-1
clone size: .
J gene: TRBJ1-3
D gene: .
CDR3 DNA: TGCGCCAGCAGCCAAGAGAACTCATATCTAGCGGGAAACACCATATATTTT
CDR3 protein: CASSQENSYLAGNTIYF

V gene: TRBV28
clone size: .
J gene: TRBJ2-7
D gene: .
CDR3 DNA: TGTGCCAGCAGCCCTCTCGGAGTAGCAGAAACCTACGAGCAGTACTTC
CDR3 protein: CASSPLGVAETYEQYF

V gene: TRBV12-5
clone size: .
J gene: TRBJ1-5
D gene: .
CDR3 DNA: TGTGCTAGTGGACTTGGAGGGGTTGATCAGCCCCAGCATTTT
CDR3 protein: CASGLGGVDQPQHF

V gene: TRBV7-9
clone size: .
J gene: TRBJ2-1
D gene: TRBD2
CDR3 DNA: TGTGCCAGCAGCTTAGCGGTAGGGACTAGCGGGGACAATGAGCAGTTCTTC
CDR3 protein: CASSLAVGTSGDNEQFF

V gene: TRBV2
clone size: .
J gene: TRBJ1-4
D gene: TRBD1
CDR3 DNA: TGTGCCAGCAGTGTGGACAGGGGATACGAAAAACTGTTTTTT
CDR3 protein: CASSVDRGYEKLFF

V gene: TRBV7-9
clone size: .
J gene: TRBJ2-1
D gene: .
CDR3 DNA: TGTGCCAGCAGCTTAGCGCAGCGGAATGAGCAGTTCTTC
CDR3 protein: CASSLAQRNEQFF

V gene: TRBV5-1
clone size: .
J gene: TRBJ2-7
D gene: TRBD1
CDR3 DNA: TGCGCCAGCAGCCCGGGACAGCAGTACGAGCAGTACTTC
CDR3 protein: CASSPGQQYEQYF

V gene: TRBV11-2
clone size: .
J gene: TRBJ2-3
D gene: TRBD2
CDR3 DNA: TGTGCCAGCGGAACGACTAGCGGGAACACAGATACGCAGTATTTT
CDR3 protein: CASGTTSGNTDTQYF

V gene: TRBV5-5
clone size: .
J gene: TRBJ1-1
D gene: .
CDR3 DNA: TGTGCCAGCAGGTGGGGGGTGAACACTGAAGCTTTCTTT
CDR3 protein: CASRWGVNTEAFF

V gene: TRBV7-8
clone size: .
J gene: TRBJ2-1
D gene: TRBD1
CDR3 DNA: TGTGCCAGCAGCCTGGGCCGGGACAGGGGATACAATGAGCAGTTCTTC
CDR3 protein: CASSLGRDRGYNEQFF

V gene: TRBV30
clone size: .
J gene: TRBJ2-3
D gene: .
CDR3 DNA: TGTGCCTGGAGTCGAGGAGATACGCAGTATTTT
CDR3 protein: CAWSRGDTQYF

V gene: TRBV2
clone size: .
J gene: TRBJ2-5
D gene: TRBD2
CDR3 DNA: TGTGCCAGCAGTAACCTTCTAGCGGGGGAGACCCAGTACTTC
CDR3 protein: CASSNLLAGETQYF

V gene: TRBV28
clone size: .
J gene: TRBJ2-3
D gene: .
CDR3 DNA: TGTGCCAGCAGTTTCCTCCATTCTAGCGCCACAGATACGCAGTATTTT
CDR3 protein: CASSFLHSSATDTQYF

V gene: TRBV7-3
clone size: many
J gene: TRBJ1-2
D gene: .
CDR3 DNA: TGTGCCAGCAGCAACCAGGGAGGTTACGGCTACACCTTC
CDR3 protein: CASSNQGGYGYTF

V gene: TRBV28
clone size: .
J gene: TRBJ1-2
D gene: TRBD1
CDR3 DNA: TGTGCCAGCAGCTGGACAGGGGGCTATGGCTACACCTTC
CDR3 protein: CASSWTGGYGYTF

V gene: TRBV19
clone size: few
J gene: TRBJ1-5
D gene: .
CDR3 DNA: TGTGCCAGTAGCCCGACAGTCTATAGCAATCAGCCCCAGCATTTT
CDR3 protein: CASSPTVYSNQPQHF

V gene: TRBV5-1
clone size: once
J gene: TRBJ2-3
D gene: TRBD1
CDR3 DNA: TGCGCCAGCAGCTTAACAGGGGGCGCAGATACGCAGTATTTT
CDR3 protein: CASSLTGGADTQYF

V gene: TRBV19
clone size: .
J gene: TRBJ2-7
D gene: TRBD1
CDR3 DNA: TGTGCCAGTAGGCTTTTATGGGACAGCTCCTACGAGCAGTACTTC
CDR3 protein: CASRLLWDSSYEQYF

V gene: TRBV10-3
clone size: .
J gene: TRBJ2-2
D gene: .
CDR3 DNA: TGTGCCATCAGTGAGTCTAGGGTAGCGGAGAGCACCGGGGAGCTGTTTTTT
CDR3 protein: CAISESRVAESTGELFF

V gene: TRBV9
clone size: .
J gene: TRBJ2-1
D gene: .
CDR3 DNA: TGTGCCAGCAGCAACGCAAACGGGGATGAGCAGTTCTTC
CDR3 protein: CASSNANGDEQFF

V gene: TRBV6-1
clone size: .
J gene: TRBJ2-3
D gene: TRBD1
CDR3 DNA: TGTGCCAGCAGTGAAGACGGACAGGGAGGCACAGATACGCAGTATTTT
CDR3 protein: CASSEDGQGGTDTQYF

V gene: TRBV5-1
clone size: .
J gene: TRBJ1-2
D gene: .
CDR3 DNA: TGCGCCAGCGGAAACGGAGGGAGCAACTATGGCTACACCTTC
CDR3 protein: CASGNGGSNYGYTF

V gene: TRBV28
clone size: .
J gene: TRBJ1-2
D gene: TRBD1
CDR3 DNA: TGTGCCAGCAGTGCACAGGGGGCAAACTATGGCTACACCTTC
CDR3 protein: CASSAQGANYGYTF

V gene: TRBV18
clone size: .
J gene: TRBJ2-7
D gene: .
CDR3 DNA: TGTGCCAGCTCACCAGAGCGGGTAACCTACGAGCAGTACTTC
CDR3 protein: CASSPERVTYEQYF

V gene: TRBV13
clone size: .
J gene: TRBJ2-2
D gene: TRBD1
CDR3 DNA: TGTGCCAGCAGCTCCCCAAGGGGGCCCGGGGAGCTGTTTTTT
CDR3 protein: CASSSPRGPGELFF

V gene: TRBV19
clone size: .
J gene: TRBJ2-7
D gene: TRBD2
CDR3 DNA: TGTGCCAGTAGTTGGCTAGCGGGGGGTGGCGAGCAGTACTTC
CDR3 protein: CASSWLAGGGEQYF

V gene: TRBV7-9
clone size: .
J gene: TRBJ1-2
D gene: TRBD1
CDR3 DNA: TGTGCCAGCAGCCGGGACAGTAACTATGGCTACACCTTC
CDR3 protein: CASSRDSNYGYTF

V gene: TRBV2
clone size: .
J gene: TRBJ2-7
D gene: TRBD2
CDR3 DNA: TGTGCCAGCAGTGAAGAAGCTAGCGGGAGAAACGAGCAGTACTTC
CDR3 protein: CASSEEASGRNEQYF

V gene: TRBV5-6
clone size: .
J gene: TRBJ2-7
D gene: .
CDR3 DNA: TGTGCCAGCAGCTTGGGGCAGATTTTCAGCTCCTACGAGCAGTACTTC
CDR3 protein: CASSLGQIFSSYEQYF

V gene: TRBV11-1
clone size: .
J gene: TRBJ2-3
D gene: TRBD2
CDR3 DNA: TGTGCCAGCAGCCTGGGACTAGCGGGAGCAGATACGCAGTATTTT
CDR3 protein: CASSLGLAGADTQYF

V gene: TRBV7-2
clone size: .
J gene: TRBJ2-1
D gene: TRBD1
CDR3 DNA: TGTGCCAGCAGCTTGTCCCGGGACAGTTACAATGAGCAGTTCTTC
CDR3 protein: CASSLSRDSYNEQFF

V gene: TRBV5-1
clone size: .
J gene: TRBJ2-5
D gene: .
CDR3 DNA: TGCGCCAGCAGCTCAAGTGCTCAATGGAGCCAAGAGACCCAGTACTTC
CDR3 protein: CASSSSAQWSQETQYF

V gene: TRBV5-1
clone size: .
J gene: TRBJ1-1
D gene: .
CDR3 DNA: TGCGCCAGCAGCTCCTCAAGGGGGAACACTGAAGCTTTCTTT
CDR3 protein: CASSSSRGNTEAFF

V gene: TRBV5-1
clone size: .
J gene: TRBJ2-1
D gene: TRBD1
CDR3 DNA: TGCGCCAGCAGGTGGGGACAGGGCCCCAATGAGCAGTTCTTC
CDR3 protein: CASRWGQGPNEQFF

V gene: TRBV7-7
clone size: .
J gene: TRBJ2-5
D gene: TRBD2
CDR3 DNA: TGTGCTAGCAGCTTGGGACTAGCGGGCCAAGAGACCCAGTACTTC
CDR3 protein: CASSLGLAGQETQYF

V gene: TRBV25-1
clone size: .
J gene: TRBJ2-5
D gene: TRBD2
CDR3 DNA: TGTGCCAGCACCCCGACTAGCGGGGGGAGAGGGGAGACCCAGTACTTC
CDR3 protein: CASTPTSGGRGETQYF

V gene: TRBV7-6
clone size: .
J gene: TRBJ2-7
D gene: TRBD1
CDR3 DNA: TGTGCCATCCTTTCCGCTTGGGGCAGGGGGCAAGACGAGCAGTACTTC
CDR3 protein: CAILSAWGRGQDEQYF

V gene: TRBV7-9
clone size: once
J gene: TRBJ1-3
D gene: TRBD1
CDR3 DNA: TGTGCCAGCAGCCCCGCGGACAGGGGAATGAACACCATATATTTT
CDR3 protein: CASSPADRGMNTIYF

V gene: TRBV4-1
clone size: medium-sized
J gene: TRBJ2-7
D gene: .
CDR3 DNA: TGCGCCAGCAGCCAAGTAGACTTCTTAGGGAGTTCCTCCTACGAGCAGTACTTC
CDR3 protein: CASSQVDFLGSSSYEQYF

V gene: TRBV19
clone size: .
J gene: TRBJ1-5
D gene: .
CDR3 DNA: TGTGCCAGTAGTATAGATGCAGGGTTGGGTCAGCCCCAGCATTTT
CDR3 protein: CASSIDAGLGQPQHF

V gene: TRBV11-2
clone size: .
J gene: TRBJ2-1
D gene: .
CDR3 DNA: TGTGCCAGCAGCTTATTGGGGAGACGAGAGCAGTTCTTC
CDR3 protein: CASSLLGRREQFF

V gene: TRBV21-1
clone size: .
J gene: TRBJ2-7
D gene: .
CDR3 DNA: TGTGCCAGCAGCAGGGGGACTCGGGGGGCGGCTTCCTACGAGCAGTACTTC
CDR3 protein: CASSRGTRGAASYEQYF

V gene: TRBV6-4
clone size: .
J gene: TRBJ2-2
D gene: TRBD1
CDR3 DNA: TGTGCCAGCAGTAAACGGACAGGGGGGAACACCGGGGAGCTGTTTTTT
CDR3 protein: CASSKRTGGNTGELFF

V gene: TRBV29-1
clone size: once
J gene: TRBJ1-4
D gene: .
CDR3 DNA: TGCAGCGTGCGGGACTCGTCGCGGGAAAAACTGTTTTTT
CDR3 protein: CSVRDSSREKLFF

V gene: TRBV28
clone size: once
J gene: TRBJ1-5
D gene: TRBD1
CDR3 DNA: TGTGCCAGCAGTTTCGGACAGGCGTTCAATCAGCCCCAGCATTTT
CDR3 protein: CASSFGQAFNQPQHF

V gene: TRBV27
clone size: .
J gene: TRBJ2-5
D gene: .
CDR3 DNA: TGTGCCAGCAGTTTATATGGCGGCACCTCCCTCCAAGAGACCCAGTACTTC
CDR3 protein: CASSLYGGTSLQETQYF

V gene: TRBV6-1
clone size: few
J gene: TRBJ2-1
D gene: .
CDR3 DNA: TGTGCCAGCAGTGGTCGGACTCTCAATGAGCAGTTCTTC
CDR3 protein: CASSGRTLNEQFF

V gene: TRBV7-9
clone size: .
J gene: TRBJ2-6
D gene: TRBD2
CDR3 DNA: TGTGCCAGCAGCTTCCTTGGCGGGAGGACGGGTCGTGGGGCCAACGTCCTGACTTTC
CDR3 protein: CASSFLGGRTGRGANVLTF

V gene: TRBV30
clone size: .
J gene: TRBJ1-2
D gene: TRBD1
CDR3 DNA: TGTGCCTGGGAGGGGGACAGCTATGGCTACACCTTC
CDR3 protein: CAWEGDSYGYTF

V gene: TRBV19
clone size: .
J gene: TRBJ1-4
D gene: TRBD1
CDR3 DNA: TGTGCCAGTAGTATAGGTACAGGGGGCGGCCACCCTCGAACTAATGAAAAACTGTTTTTT
CDR3 protein: CASSIGTGGGHPRTNEKLFF

V gene: TRBV5-1
clone size: .
J gene: TRBJ1-1
D gene: TRBD1
CDR3 DNA: TGCGCCAGCAGCATCCAGACAGGGCCCAACACTGAAGCTTTCTTT
CDR3 protein: CASSIQTGPNTEAFF

V gene: TRBV18
clone size: few
J gene: TRBJ2-7
D gene: .
CDR3 DNA: TGTGCCAGCTCACCCGAAGAAGGGACTGGGACCTACGAGCAGTACTTC
CDR3 protein: CASSPEEGTGTYEQYF

V gene: TRBV5-1
clone size: .
J gene: TRBJ1-4
D gene: TRBD1
CDR3 DNA: TGCGCCAGCAGCTCGGGACCGGGACAGCAAAATGAAAAACTGTTTTTT
CDR3 protein: CASSSGPGQQNEKLFF

V gene: TRBV30
clone size: .
J gene: TRBJ2-5
D gene: .
CDR3 DNA: TGTGCCTGGAATCTGGGACTTGCTCAAGAGACCCAGTACTTC
CDR3 protein: CAWNLGLAQETQYF